This T cell receptor (beta chain) stems from a study of blood T cell repertoires in COVID-19. Looking at the study overall: The United States, Italy and Spain supplied acute and convalescent COVID-19 samples. Nucleic acid was either cDNA or gDNA, and it came from T cells, B-cell-depleted T cells, or PBMCs.

As processed by the authors: Counts of nucleated cells, estimated from reference gene primer amplification, were obtained. The data were produced by immunoSEQ multiplex PCR, yet TCRdb's version contains in-frame clones alone and is incomplete. V and J calls and clone size are copied from that table; D and trimming were computed from the DNA. Found here are about 80,000 clones, around four fifths of them singletons; the top ten hold approximately 8.7%. Trimming removed 1 base from V and 7 bases from J, with 14 bases in between. The CDR3 covers 14 residues. The germline gives CDR1 SGHNT, CDR2 YENEEA. V is TRBV11-3 and J is TRBJ2-7, with D tentatively TRBD2 (5 bases). This TCR was sampled from a human donor in a cohort sampled during active COVID-19. Specimen: peripheral blood. The CDR3, as DNA: TGTGCCAGCAGCTTAGGGGTGGAGGCCGAGGAGCAGTACTTC. Its translation: CASSLGVEAEEQYF.